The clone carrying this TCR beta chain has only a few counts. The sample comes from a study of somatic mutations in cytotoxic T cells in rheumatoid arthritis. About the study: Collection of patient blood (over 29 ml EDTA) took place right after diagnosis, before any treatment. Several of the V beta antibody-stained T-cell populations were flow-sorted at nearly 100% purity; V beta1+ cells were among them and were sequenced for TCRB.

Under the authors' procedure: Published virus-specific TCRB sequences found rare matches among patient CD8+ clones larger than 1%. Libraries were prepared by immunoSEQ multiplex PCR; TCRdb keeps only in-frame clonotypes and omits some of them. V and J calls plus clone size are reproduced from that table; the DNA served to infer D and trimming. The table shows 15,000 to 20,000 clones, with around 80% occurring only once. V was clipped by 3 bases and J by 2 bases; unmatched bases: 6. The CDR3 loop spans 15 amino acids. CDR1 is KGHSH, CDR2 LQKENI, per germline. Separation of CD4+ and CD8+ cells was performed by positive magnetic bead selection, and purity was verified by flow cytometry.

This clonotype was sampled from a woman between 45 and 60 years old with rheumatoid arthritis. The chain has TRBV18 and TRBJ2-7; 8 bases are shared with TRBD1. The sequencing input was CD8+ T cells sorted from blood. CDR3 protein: CASSPAQGAPYEQYF. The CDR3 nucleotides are TGTGCCAGCTCACCCGCTCAGGGGGCGCCCTACGAGCAGTACTTC.